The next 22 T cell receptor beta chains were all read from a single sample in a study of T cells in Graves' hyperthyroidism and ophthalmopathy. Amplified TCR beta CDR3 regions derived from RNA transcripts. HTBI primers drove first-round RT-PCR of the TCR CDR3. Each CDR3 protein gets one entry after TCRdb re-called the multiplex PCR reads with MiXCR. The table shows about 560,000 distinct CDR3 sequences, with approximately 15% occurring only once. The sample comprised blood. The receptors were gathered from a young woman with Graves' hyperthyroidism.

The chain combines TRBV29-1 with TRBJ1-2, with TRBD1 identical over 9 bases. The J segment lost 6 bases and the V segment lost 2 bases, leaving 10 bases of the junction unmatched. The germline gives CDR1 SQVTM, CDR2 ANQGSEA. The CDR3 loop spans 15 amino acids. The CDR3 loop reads CSVENFRDRADGYTF. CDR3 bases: TGCAGCGTTGAAAACTTCCGGGACAGGGCGGATGGCTACACCTTC.

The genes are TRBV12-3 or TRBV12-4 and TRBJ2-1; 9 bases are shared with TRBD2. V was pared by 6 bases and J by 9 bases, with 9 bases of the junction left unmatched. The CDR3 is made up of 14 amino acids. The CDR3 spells CASSLLAGRSEQFF. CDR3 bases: TGTGCCAGCAGCCTTCTAGCGGGAAGGAGTGAGCAGTTCTTC.

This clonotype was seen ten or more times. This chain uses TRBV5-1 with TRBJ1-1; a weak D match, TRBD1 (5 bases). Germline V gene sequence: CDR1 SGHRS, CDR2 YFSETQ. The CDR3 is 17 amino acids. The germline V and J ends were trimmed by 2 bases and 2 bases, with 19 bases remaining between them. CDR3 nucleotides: TGCGCCAGCAGCTTTACACCCTGGACATCTGGAAACACTGAAGCTTTCTTT. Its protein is CASSFTPWTSGNTEAFF. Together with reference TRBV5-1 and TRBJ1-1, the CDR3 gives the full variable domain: KAGVTQTPRYLIKTRGQQVTLSCSPISGHRSVSWYQQTPGQGLQFLFEYFSETQRNKGNFPGRFSGRQFSNSRSEMNVSTLELGDSALYLCASSFTPWTSGNTEAFFGQGTRLTVV.

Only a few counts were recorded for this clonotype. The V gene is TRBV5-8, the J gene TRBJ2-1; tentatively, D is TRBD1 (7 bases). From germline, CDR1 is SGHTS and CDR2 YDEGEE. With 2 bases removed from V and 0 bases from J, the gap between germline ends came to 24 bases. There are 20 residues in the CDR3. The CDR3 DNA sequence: TGTGCCAGCAGCTTCGTACTGAGGCAGGGGGGTAGTGTCTCCTACAATGAGCAGTTCTTC. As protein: CASSFVLRQGGSVSYNEQFF.

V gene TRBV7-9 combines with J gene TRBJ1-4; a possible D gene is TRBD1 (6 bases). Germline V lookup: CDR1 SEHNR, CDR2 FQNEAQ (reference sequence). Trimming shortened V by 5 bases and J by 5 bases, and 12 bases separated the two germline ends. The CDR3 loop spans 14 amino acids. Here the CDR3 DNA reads TGTGCCAGCAGCCCCGGGGGGCTGAATGAAAAACTGTTTTTT. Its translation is CASSPGGLNEKLFF.

CDR3: CASSPDRDRSSYEQYF. The CDR3 DNA reads TGCGCCAGCAGCCCCGACAGGGACAGGAGCTCCTACGAGCAGTACTTC. V gene TRBV4-1 combines with J gene TRBJ2-7; 8 nucleotides align to TRBD1. Germline loops: CDR1 MGHRA, CDR2 YSYEKL. V shed 4 bases and J 0 bases; nucleotides not matched to a gene: 8. CDR3 length: 16 residues.

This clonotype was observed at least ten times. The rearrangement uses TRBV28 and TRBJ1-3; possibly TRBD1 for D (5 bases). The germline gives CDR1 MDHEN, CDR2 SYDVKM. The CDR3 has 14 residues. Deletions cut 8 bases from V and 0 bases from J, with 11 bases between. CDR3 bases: TGTGCCAGCGGATTACAGGTCTCTGGAAACACCATATATTTT. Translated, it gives CASGLQVSGNTIYF.

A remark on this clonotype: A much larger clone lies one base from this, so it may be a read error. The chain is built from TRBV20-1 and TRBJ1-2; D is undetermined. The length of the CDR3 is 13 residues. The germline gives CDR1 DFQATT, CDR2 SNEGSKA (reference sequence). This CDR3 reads CSAREETNYGCTF. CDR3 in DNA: TGCAGTGCTAGAGAGGAGACTAACTATGGCTGCACCTTC.

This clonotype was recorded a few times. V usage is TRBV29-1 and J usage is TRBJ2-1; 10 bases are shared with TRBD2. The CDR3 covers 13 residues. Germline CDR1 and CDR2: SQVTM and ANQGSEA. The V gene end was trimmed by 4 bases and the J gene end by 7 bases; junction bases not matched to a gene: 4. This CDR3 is CSVGVAGGNEQFF. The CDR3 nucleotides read TGCAGCGTTGGGGTAGCGGGAGGTAATGAGCAGTTCTTC.

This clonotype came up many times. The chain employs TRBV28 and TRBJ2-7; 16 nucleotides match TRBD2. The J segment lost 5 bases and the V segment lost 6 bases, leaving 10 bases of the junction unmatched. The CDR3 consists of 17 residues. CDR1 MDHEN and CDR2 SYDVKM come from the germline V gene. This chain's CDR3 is CASSLGLAGGYSNEQYF. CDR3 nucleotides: TGTGCCAGCAGCCTGGGACTAGCGGGAGGGTATTCGAACGAGCAGTACTTC.

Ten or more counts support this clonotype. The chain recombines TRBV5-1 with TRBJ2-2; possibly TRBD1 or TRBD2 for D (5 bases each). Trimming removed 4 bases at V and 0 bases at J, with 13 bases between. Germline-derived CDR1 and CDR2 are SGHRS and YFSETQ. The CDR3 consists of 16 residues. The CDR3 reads CASSPVGGANTGELFF. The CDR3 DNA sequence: TGCGCCAGCAGCCCGGTTGGGGGAGCGAACACCGGGGAGCTGTTTTTT.

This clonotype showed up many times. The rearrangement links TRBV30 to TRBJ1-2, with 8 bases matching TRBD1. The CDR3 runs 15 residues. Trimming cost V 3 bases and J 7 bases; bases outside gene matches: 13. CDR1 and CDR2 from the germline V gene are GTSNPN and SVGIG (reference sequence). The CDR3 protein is CAWSVEKTGEAGYTF. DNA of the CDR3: TGTGCCTGGAGCGTGGAGAAGACAGGGGAGGCTGGCTACACCTTC.

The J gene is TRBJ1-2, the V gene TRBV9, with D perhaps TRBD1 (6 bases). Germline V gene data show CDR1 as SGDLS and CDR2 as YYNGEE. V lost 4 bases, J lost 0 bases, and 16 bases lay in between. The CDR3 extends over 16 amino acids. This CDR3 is CASSPVRGTANYGYTF. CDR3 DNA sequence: TGTGCCAGCAGCCCCGTTAGGGGGACCGCTAACTATGGCTACACCTTC.

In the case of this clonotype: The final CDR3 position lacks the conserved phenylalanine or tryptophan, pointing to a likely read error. The chain's CDR3 is CASSSNPGQGGQPQHL. CDR3 sequence (DNA): TGTGCCAGCAGTTCGAACCCGGGACAGGGAGGACAGCCCCAGCATCTT. V gene TRBV6-1 combines with J gene TRBJ1-5; 9 nucleotides match TRBD1. The CDR3 covers 16 residues. Germline V CDR1 and CDR2: MNHNS, SASEGT. Unmatched junction bases numbered 12, after V lost 5 bases and J lost 7 bases.

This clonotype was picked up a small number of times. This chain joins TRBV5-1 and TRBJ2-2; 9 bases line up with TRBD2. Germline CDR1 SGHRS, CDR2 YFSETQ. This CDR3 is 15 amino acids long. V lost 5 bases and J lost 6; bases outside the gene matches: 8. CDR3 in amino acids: CASSTLAGLAGELFF. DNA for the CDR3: TGCGCCAGCAGTACCCTAGCGGGATTGGCCGGGGAGCTGTTTTTT.

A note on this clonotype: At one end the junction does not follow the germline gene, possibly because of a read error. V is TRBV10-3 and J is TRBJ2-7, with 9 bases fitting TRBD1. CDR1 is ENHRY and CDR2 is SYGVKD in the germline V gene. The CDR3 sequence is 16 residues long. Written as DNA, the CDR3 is TGTGCCATCAGTGAGTGGGGACAGGGTGGGGGCTACAAGCAGTACTTC. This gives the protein CAISEWGQGGGYKQYF.

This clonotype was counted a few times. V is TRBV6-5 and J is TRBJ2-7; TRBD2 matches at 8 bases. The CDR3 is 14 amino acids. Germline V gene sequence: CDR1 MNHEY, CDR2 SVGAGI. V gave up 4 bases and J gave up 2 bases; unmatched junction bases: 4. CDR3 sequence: CASSSQRETYEQYF. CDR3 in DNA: TGTGCCAGCAGTTCCCAGCGGGAGACCTACGAGCAGTACTTC.

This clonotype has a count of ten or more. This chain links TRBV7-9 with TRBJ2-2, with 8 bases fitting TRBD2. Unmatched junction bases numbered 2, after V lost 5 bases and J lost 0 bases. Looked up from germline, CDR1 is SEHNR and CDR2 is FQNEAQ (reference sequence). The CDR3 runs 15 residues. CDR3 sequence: CASSRGGSNTGELFF. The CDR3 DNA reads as TGTGCCAGCAGCCGGGGGGGATCGAACACCGGGGAGCTGTTTTTT.

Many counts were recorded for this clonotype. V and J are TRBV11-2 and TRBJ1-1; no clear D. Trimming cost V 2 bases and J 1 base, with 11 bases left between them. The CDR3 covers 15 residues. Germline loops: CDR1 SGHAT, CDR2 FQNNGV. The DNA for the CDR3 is TGTGCCAGCAGCTTAAGTCGGACGGAGAACACTGAAGCTTTCTTT. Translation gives CASSLSRTENTEAFF.

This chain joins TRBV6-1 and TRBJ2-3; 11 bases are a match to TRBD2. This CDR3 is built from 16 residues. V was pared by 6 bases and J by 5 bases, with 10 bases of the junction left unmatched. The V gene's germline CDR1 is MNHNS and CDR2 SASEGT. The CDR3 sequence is CASRKTSGISGDTQYF. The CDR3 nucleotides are TGTGCCAGCAGAAAGACTAGCGGGATAAGTGGAGATACGCAGTATTTT.

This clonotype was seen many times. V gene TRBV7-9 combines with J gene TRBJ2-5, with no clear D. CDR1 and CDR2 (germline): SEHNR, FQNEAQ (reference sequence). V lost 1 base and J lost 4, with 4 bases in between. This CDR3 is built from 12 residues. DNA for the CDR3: TGTGCCAGCAGCTTAGGGGTAGAGACCCAGTACTTC. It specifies CASSLGVETQYF. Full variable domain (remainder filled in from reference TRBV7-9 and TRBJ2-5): DTGVSQNPRHKITKRGQNVTFRCDPISEHNRLYWYRQTLGQGPEFLTYFQNEAQLEKSRLLSDRFSAERPKGSFSTLEIQRTEQGDSAMYLCASSLGVETQYFGPGTRLLVL.

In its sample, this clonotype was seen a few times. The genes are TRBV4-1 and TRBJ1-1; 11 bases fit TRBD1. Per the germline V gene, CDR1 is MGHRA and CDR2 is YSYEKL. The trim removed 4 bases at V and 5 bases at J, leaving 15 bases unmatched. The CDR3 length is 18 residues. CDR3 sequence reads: CASSPGGGPGQGGTEAFF. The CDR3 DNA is TGCGCCAGCAGCCCAGGTGGGGGACCGGGACAGGGGGGAACTGAAGCTTTCTTT.